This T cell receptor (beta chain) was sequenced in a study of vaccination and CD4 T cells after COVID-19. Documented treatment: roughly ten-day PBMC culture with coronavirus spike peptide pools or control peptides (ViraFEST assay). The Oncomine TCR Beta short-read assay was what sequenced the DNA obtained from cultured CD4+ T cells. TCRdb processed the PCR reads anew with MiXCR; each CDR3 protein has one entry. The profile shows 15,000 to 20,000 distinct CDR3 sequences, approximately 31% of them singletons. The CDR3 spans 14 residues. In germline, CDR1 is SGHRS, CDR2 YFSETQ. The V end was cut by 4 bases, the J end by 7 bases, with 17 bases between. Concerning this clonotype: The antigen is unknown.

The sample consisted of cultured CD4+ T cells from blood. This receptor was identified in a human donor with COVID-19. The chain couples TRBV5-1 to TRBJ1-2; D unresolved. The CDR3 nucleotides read TGCGCCAGCAGCACCCCGGCGGAGGGTTTTGGCTACACCTTC. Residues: CASSTPAEGFGYTF.